This paragraph covers one T cell receptor (beta chain) sequence. Its binding antigen is unknown. The junction and the germline gene differ at one end; a read error may be behind it. CDR1 SGHRS and CDR2 YFSETQ were looked up in the germline V gene. CDR3 length: 14 amino acids, cysteine to phenylalanine. Left in the record is the CDR3 DNA by itself, 42 bases read in frame from the first base. The receptor library was made with PCR. Sequenced on an Illumina MiSeq. TCRdb reworked the public reads: Q25 trimming with fastp, MiXCR clone assembly, productive beta chains retained. Duplicate CDR3 protein sequences are folded into a single record with the most common DNA and genes. Within this sample are 9,000 to 13,000 distinct CDR3 sequences, with approximately 35% of them counted one time only. Jointly, the top ten make up under 6.5% of the sample. The data belong to a study of regulatory and conventional T cells in breast cancer (dated by TCRdb to about 2015).

Material for sequencing was conventional T cells from blood. The origin of this receptor is a male donor in good health. This chain joins TRBV5-1 to TRBJ1-2, and perhaps TRBD1 as D gene, on 5 matching bases. CDR3 loop: CVSSRGDGEYGYTF. The sequenced DNA is TGCGTCAGCAGCCGAGGGGATGGGGAATATGGCTACACCTTC.